This T cell receptor (beta chain) stems from a study of blood T cell repertoires in COVID-19. As for the study in general: The study drew acute and convalescent COVID-19 samples from the United States, Italy and Spain. PBMCs, B-cell-depleted T cells, or T cells provided the cDNA or gDNA that made up the material.

V dropped 6 bases and J dropped 6; count of bases not matched to a gene: 2. CDR3 size: 13 residues. Germline V gives CDR1 MDHEN, CDR2 SYDVKM. As originally analysed: Nucleated cell counts were estimated from reference gene primer amplification. Only in-frame clones appear in the TCRdb table, and some are missing; sequencing was by immunoSEQ multiplex PCR. The D gene and trimming were derived from the DNA, and the V and J assignments and clone size from that table. The table records fewer than 15,000 clones, 90% of them present only once. The rearrangement uses TRBV28 and TRBJ1-5; 10 nucleotides agree with TRBD1. Sequencing was performed on peripheral blood. This clonotype originated in a human donor with active COVID-19. The donor label of this sample is uncertain. CDR3 region: CASRWTGGQPQHF. The CDR3 bases are TGTGCCAGCAGGTGGACAGGGGGTCAGCCCCAGCATTTT.